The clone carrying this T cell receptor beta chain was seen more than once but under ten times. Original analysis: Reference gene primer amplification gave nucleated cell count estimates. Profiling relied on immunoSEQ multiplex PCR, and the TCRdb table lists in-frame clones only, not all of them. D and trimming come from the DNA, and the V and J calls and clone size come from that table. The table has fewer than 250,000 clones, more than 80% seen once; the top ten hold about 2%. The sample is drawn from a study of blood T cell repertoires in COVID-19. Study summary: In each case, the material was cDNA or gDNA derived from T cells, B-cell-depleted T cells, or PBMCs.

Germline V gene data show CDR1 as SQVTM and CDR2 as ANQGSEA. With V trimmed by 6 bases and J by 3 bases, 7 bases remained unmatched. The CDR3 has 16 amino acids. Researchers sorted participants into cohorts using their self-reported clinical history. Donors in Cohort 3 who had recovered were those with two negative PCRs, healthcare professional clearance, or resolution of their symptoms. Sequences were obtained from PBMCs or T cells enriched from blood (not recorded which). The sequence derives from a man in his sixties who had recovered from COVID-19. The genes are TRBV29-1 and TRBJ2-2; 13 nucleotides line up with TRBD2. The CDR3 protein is CSVRGTSGAYTGELFF. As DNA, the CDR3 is TGCAGCGTCCGAGGGACTAGCGGGGCTTACACCGGGGAGCTGTTTTTT.